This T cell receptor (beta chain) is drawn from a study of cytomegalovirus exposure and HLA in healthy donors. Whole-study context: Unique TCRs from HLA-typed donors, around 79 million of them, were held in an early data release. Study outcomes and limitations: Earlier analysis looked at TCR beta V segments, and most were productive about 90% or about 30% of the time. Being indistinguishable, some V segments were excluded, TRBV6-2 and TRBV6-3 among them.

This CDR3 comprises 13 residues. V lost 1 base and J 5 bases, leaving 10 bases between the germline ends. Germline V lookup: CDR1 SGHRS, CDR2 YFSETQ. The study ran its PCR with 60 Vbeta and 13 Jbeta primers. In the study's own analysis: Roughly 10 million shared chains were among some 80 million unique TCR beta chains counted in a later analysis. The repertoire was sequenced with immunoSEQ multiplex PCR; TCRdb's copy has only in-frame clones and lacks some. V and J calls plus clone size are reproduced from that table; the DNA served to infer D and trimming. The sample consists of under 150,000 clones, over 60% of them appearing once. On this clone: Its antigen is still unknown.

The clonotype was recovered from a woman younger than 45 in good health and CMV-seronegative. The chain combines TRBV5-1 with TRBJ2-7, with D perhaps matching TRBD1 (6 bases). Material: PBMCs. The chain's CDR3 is CASSLRSGDEQYF. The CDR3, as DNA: TGCGCCAGCAGCTTGCGCTCAGGGGACGAGCAGTACTTC.